This TCR beta chain was found in a study of blood T cell repertoires in COVID-19. This clone has only one observation. Trimming removed 4 bases from V and 4 bases from J; junction bases left unmatched: 6. Germline V CDR1 and CDR2: LGHDT, YNNKEL (reference sequence). This CDR3 spans 14 amino acids. Original processing notes: Amplification from reference gene primers served as the basis for estimated nucleated cell counts. The data were produced by immunoSEQ multiplex PCR, yet TCRdb's version contains in-frame clones alone and is incomplete. V and J calls and clone size follow that table, whereas D and trimming were derived from the DNA. The sample carries around 25,000 clones, approximately 89% recorded once.

Sequenced sample: peripheral blood. This receptor was obtained from a human donor in a cohort sampled during active COVID-19. The chain carries TRBV3-1 (or the pseudogene TRBV3-2) and TRBJ2-5; 7 nucleotides line up with TRBD1. CDR3 nucleotide sequence: TGTGCCAGCAGCCCCCGGACAGGAAGAGAGACCCAGTACTTC. Its protein product is CASSPRTGRETQYF.